Shown below are 15 T cell receptor beta chains from a single sample sequenced in a study of blood T cell repertoires in COVID-19. Libraries were prepared by immunoSEQ multiplex PCR; TCRdb keeps only in-frame clonotypes and omits some of them. The profile shows around 230,000 clones, 80% to 85% of them singletons. The sample was peripheral blood. These receptor sequences come from a man aged 35-49 years with acute or convalescent COVID-19.

The chain couples TRBV19 to TRBJ1-1; D not resolved. CDR3 length equals 13 residues. V lost 10 bases to trimming and J lost 2 bases, with 14 bases between them. Germline assignment: CDR1 LNHDA and CDR2 SQIVND (reference sequence). The CDR3 sequence is CATVNSGNTEAFF. The DNA of the CDR3 is TGTGCCACGGTAAACAGCGGAAACACTGAAGCTTTCTTT.

V is TRBV4-2 and J is TRBJ2-3, with 10 bases lining up with TRBD2. The J segment lost 6 bases and the V segment lost 0 bases, leaving 6 bases of the junction unmatched. CDR1 is LGHNA, CDR2 YNFKEQ, per germline. CDR3 length: 16 amino acids. The CDR3 loop is CASSQERLAGPDTQYF. The CDR3 bases are TGTGCCAGCAGCCAAGAAAGACTAGCGGGCCCCGATACGCAGTATTTT.

The V gene is TRBV11-3, the J gene TRBJ2-7; 7 bases line up with TRBD1. This CDR3 has 14 residues. Trimming removed 5 bases from V and 0 bases from J; junction bases left unmatched: 4. Germline CDR1 and CDR2: SGHNT and YENEEA. The CDR3 DNA is TGTGCCAGCAGCCCGGGACAGCTCTCCTACGAGCAGTACTTC. Its translation: CASSPGQLSYEQYF.

The chain joins TRBV24-1 to TRBJ2-7; D is unclear. The CDR3 covers 13 residues. The germline V gene encodes CDR1 KGHDR and CDR2 SFDVKD. The germline V and J ends were trimmed by 1 base and 4 bases, with 7 bases remaining between them. The CDR3 nucleotides read TGTGCCACCAGTGATTTTCGAGTTTACGAGCAGTACTTC. The encoded protein is CATSDFRVYEQYF.

CDR3 region: CASSLSGTSKRAAQYF. In DNA form, the CDR3 reads TGTGCCAGCAGCCTCTCCGGGACTTCCAAAAGAGCGGCCCAGTACTTC. The chain employs TRBV9 and TRBJ2-5, with D perhaps TRBD2 (6 bases). CDR1 is SGDLS and CDR2 is YYNGEE in the germline V gene. V lost 4 bases and J lost 9, with 25 bases in between. The CDR3 is 16 amino acids.

The CDR3, as DNA: TGTGCCACCAGTGATTCTGGGACTAGTGGGATTGGAGATACGCAGTATTTT. Protein product: CATSDSGTSGIGDTQYF. The chain links TRBV24-1 to TRBJ2-3; 8 nucleotides match TRBD2. Germline-derived CDR1 and CDR2 are KGHDR and SFDVKD. The V and J ends lost 2 bases and 5 bases, in that order; junction bases with no gene match: 11. The CDR3 extends over 17 amino acids.

This rearrangement joins TRBV18 to TRBJ2-1, with TRBD2 identical over 12 bases. Germline V gene data show CDR1 as KGHSH and CDR2 as LQKENI. The CDR3 has 13 amino acids. The trim removed 6 bases at V and 15 bases at J, leaving 9 bases unmatched. CDR3 sequence: CASSGTSGSSWFF. In nucleotides, the CDR3 is TGTGCCAGCTCTGGGACTAGCGGGTCGTCGTGGTTCTTC.

This chain uses TRBV19 with TRBJ2-1, with TRBD1 matching over 9 bases. Trimming removed 6 bases from V and 3 bases from J; junction bases left unmatched: 9. Germline-derived CDR1 and CDR2 are LNHDA and SQIVND (reference sequence). The CDR3 has 16 residues. The CDR3 DNA reads TGTGCCAGTAGCCTCGCTCAGACAGGGGGCTACAATGAGCAGTTCTTC. Translating gives CASSLAQTGGYNEQFF.

The chain combines TRBV10-2 with TRBJ2-4; perhaps TRBD1 as D (6 bases). This CDR3 region has 15 residues. The germline V gene has CDR1 WSHSY and CDR2 SAAADI. Trimming cost V 2 bases and J 0 bases, with 8 bases left between them. As DNA, the CDR3 is TGCGCCAGCAGTGAGCCAGGGGAAGCCAAAAACATTCAGTACTTC. It codes for CASSEPGEAKNIQYF.

V is TRBV30 and J is TRBJ2-2; TRBD2 matches at 10 bases. Trimming took 1 base from V and 6 from J; bases not matched to a gene: 5. CDR1 and CDR2 (germline): GTSNPN, SVGIG (reference sequence). The CDR3 length is 15 residues. The CDR3 here is CAWSGRAGGSGELFF. CDR3 coding DNA: TGTGCCTGGAGTGGTCGAGCGGGAGGGTCCGGGGAGCTGTTTTTT.

Only one count was recorded for this clone. The V and J genes are TRBV5-4 and TRBJ1-6; a weak D match, TRBD1 (6 bases). The CDR3 sequence is 17 residues long. The V gene's germline CDR1 is SGHNT and CDR2 YYREEE (reference sequence). Trimming stripped 4 bases from V and 4 bases from J, with 18 bases between. CDR3 in DNA: TGTGCCAGCAGCCTCTATCCAGGGGTGGGATATAATTCACCCCTCCACTTT. This codes for CASSLYPGVGYNSPLHF.

V is TRBV9 and J is TRBJ1-2; D unclear. This CDR3 has 15 amino acids. The V end was cut by 4 bases, the J end by 0 bases, with 13 bases between. CDR1 and CDR2 (germline): SGDLS, YYNGEE. The CDR3 here is CASSTRRSSNYGYTF. The CDR3 DNA reads TGTGCCAGCAGCACCCGACGGAGCTCTAACTATGGCTACACCTTC.

The chain links TRBV14 to TRBJ2-1; 8 nucleotides agree with TRBD2. The CDR3 is 14 amino acids. Germline loops: CDR1 SGHDN, CDR2 FVKESK. Losses at the gene ends were 7 bases for V and 8 bases for J; bases not matched to a gene: 10. The CDR3 bases are TGTGCCAGCAATTCTGGCCGGGAGGGGGATGAGCAGTTCTTC. Its translation is CASNSGREGDEQFF. Based on the CDR3 plus reference TRBV14 and TRBJ2-1, the full variable domain is EAGVTQFPSHSVIEKGQTVTLRCDPISGHDNLYWYRRVMGKEIKFLLHFVKESKQDESGMPNNRFLAERTGGTYSTLKVQPAELEDSGVYFCASNSGREGDEQFFGPGTRLTVL.

This clone was seen just once. This chain links TRBV18 with TRBJ2-3, with a tentative D call TRBD1 (5 bases). The ends were cut back, 2 bases at V and 3 bases at J, with 9 bases in the middle. CDR3 length: 14 residues. CDR1 is KGHSH, CDR2 LQKENI, per germline. The CDR3 region has the DNA TGTGCCAGCTCACCAACGACAGTAACAGATACGCAGTATTTT. Protein sequence: CASSPTTVTDTQYF.

This clone was found a few times. The V call is TRBV30, the J call TRBJ1-2, with D perhaps matching TRBD1 (6 bases). Germline V gene lookup returns CDR1 GTSNPN and CDR2 SVGIG (reference sequence). V lost 2 bases, J lost 0 bases, and 10 bases lay in between. The CDR3 has 14 amino acids. The CDR3 sequence is CAWSRRQANYGYTF. The CDR3 nucleotides are TGTGCCTGGAGTCGAAGACAGGCTAACTATGGCTACACCTTC.